The source of this T cell receptor (beta chain) is a study of regulatory T cells in long-lasting Graves disease. Study-wide results and caveats: Persistent cases favored TRBV28, TRBJ1-2 and TRBJ2-5. The study found persistent patients shared more public clonotypes (over 2,500) than new patients (nearly 1,000).

Construction of the TCR beta libraries employed iRepertoire HTBI primers in conjunction with Arm-PCR of CDR3 regions. Using its own MiXCR run on the multiplex PCR reads, TCRdb lists one record per CDR3 protein. This sample carries hundreds of thousands of distinct CDR3 sequences, 9.5% to 15% of them seen once, and the ten largest clones take around 9.3%. This clonotype was seen many times. The antigen remains undetermined. Time point given: newly diagnosed GD, antithyroid drugs for less than 3 months. PBMCs were the source of the RNA used for TCR sequencing. There are 14 residues in the CDR3. Losses at the gene ends were 6 bases for V and 15 bases for J; bases not matched to a gene: 19. Per germline, CDR1 DFQATT and CDR2 SNEGSKA (reference sequence). These same records also appear under a second study, on T cells in Graves' hyperthyroidism and ophthalmopathy.

Specimen: peripheral blood mononuclear cells (PBMCs), collected at new diagnosis, from a patient treated with antithyroid drugs. This sequence originates from a woman aged 30 to 39 with Graves disease. The chain recombines TRBV20-1 with TRBJ2-1, with 8 bases lining up with TRBD2. The CDR3 sequence: CSAPASREGRHPFF. In DNA form, the CDR3 reads TGCAGTGCCCCCGCTTCCCGGGAGGGGAGACATCCGTTCTTC.